One sample yielded the 2 T cell receptor beta chains listed below, sequenced in a study of OX40 agonist ivuxolimab in advanced cancers. Profiling relied on immunoSEQ multiplex PCR, and the TCRdb table lists in-frame clones only, not all of them. The sample consists of 90,000 or so clones, 89% of them appearing once. The sample was CD4+ or CD8+ T cells sorted from blood, taken in a trial of the OX40 agonist ivuxolimab. These receptor sequences come from an adult with an advanced solid tumor such as melanoma, head and neck, liver or kidney cancer.

The chain combines TRBV27 with TRBJ1-6; 7 positions match TRBD1. This CDR3 spans 15 amino acids. V shed 5 bases and J 9 bases; nucleotides not matched to a gene: 10. Germline V lookup: CDR1 MNHEY, CDR2 SMNVEV (reference sequence). This chain's CDR3 is CASSMIRDRTSPLHF. DNA of the CDR3: TGTGCCAGCAGTATGATACGGGACAGAACTTCACCCCTCCACTTT.

V and J are TRBV4-2 and TRBJ2-3; D is possibly TRBD2 (6 bases). CDR1 is LGHNA and CDR2 is YNFKEQ in the germline V gene. Trimming shortened V by 8 bases and J by 1 base, and 13 bases separated the two germline ends. The CDR3 contains 14 residues. The CDR3 spells CASSPGTGTDTQYF. The DNA for the CDR3 is TGTGCCAGCTCCCCCGGGACTGGCACAGATACGCAGTATTTT.